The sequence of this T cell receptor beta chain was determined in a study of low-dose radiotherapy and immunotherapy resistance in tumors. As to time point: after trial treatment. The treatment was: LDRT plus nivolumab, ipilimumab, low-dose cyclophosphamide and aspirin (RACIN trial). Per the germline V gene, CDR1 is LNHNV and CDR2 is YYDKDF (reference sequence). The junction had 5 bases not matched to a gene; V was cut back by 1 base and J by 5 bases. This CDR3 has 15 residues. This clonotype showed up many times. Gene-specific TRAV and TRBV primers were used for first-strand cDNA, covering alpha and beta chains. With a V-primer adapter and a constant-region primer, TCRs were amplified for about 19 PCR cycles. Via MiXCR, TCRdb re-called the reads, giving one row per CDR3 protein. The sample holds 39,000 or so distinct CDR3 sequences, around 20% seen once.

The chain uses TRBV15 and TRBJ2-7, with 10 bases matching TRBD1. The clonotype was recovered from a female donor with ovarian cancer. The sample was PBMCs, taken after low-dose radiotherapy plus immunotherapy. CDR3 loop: CATSRVGQGGNEQYF. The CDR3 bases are TGTGCCACCAGCAGAGTTGGACAGGGGGGGAACGAGCAGTACTTC.